The entry below gives a single T cell receptor (beta chain) sequence along with its context. Every sample had a minimum of 6.5 million PBMCs isolated. This sample stems from a study of blood T cells in healthy people across ages. CDR1 and CDR2 from the germline V gene are SQVTM and ANQGSEA. The CDR3 has 13 residues. V was pared by 4 bases and J by 2 bases, with 6 bases between. A sample-barcoded 5' primer and a J-beta primer mix were used in a second PCR of roughly 6 to 12 cycles. With 12 random nucleotides, a template-switch adaptor tagged each individual cDNA molecule. TCRdb recomputed calls from the 5' RACE reads with MiXCR, one row per CDR3 protein. The sample contains roughly 700,000 distinct CDR3 sequences, approximately 25% of which appear only once. The data also belong to a second study, concerning T cells of mothers and their children. From that report: The study found slightly higher but non-significant overlap in related versus unrelated mother-child pairs.

V gene TRBV29-1 combines with J gene TRBJ2-6; D gene ambiguous. The sample was blood. The clonotype was recovered from a boy aged 5-17 years in good health. CDR3 DNA: TGCAGCGTTGCTTGGGCTGGGGCCAACGTCCTGACTTTC. Amino acid sequence: CSVAWAGANVLTF.